Listed here is a single T cell receptor beta chain. V lost 5 bases and J lost 4; bases outside the gene matches: 3. The CDR3 is made up of 13 amino acids. The germline V gene has CDR1 SGHVS and CDR2 FNYEAQ. This sample is part of a study of blood T cell repertoires in COVID-19. Study-level background: Samples taken during acute and convalescent COVID-19 were collected in the United States, Italy and Spain. T cells, B-cell-depleted T cells, or PBMCs provided the cDNA or gDNA that served as material.

Under the authors' procedure: Counts of nucleated cells, estimated from reference gene primer amplification, were obtained. Using immunoSEQ multiplex PCR, the repertoire was profiled, and TCRdb retains in-frame clones only, with some absent. Clone size and the V and J calls come from that table; the DNA yielded D and trimming. The sample gives 150,000 or so clones, about 90% of which show up once; 4% is in the top ten. The cohort comprised adults aged about 18 to 100 years residing in about 25 US areas. This TCR was sampled from a woman between 40 and 50 years old who had been exposed to COVID-19. The sample was PBMCs or T cells enriched from blood (not recorded which). The rearrangement uses TRBV7-6 and TRBJ1-1, with 8 bases matching TRBD1. CDR3 coding DNA: TGTGCCAGCAGCCCCAGGGGGCTCACTGAAGCTTTCTTT. Translation: CASSPRGLTEAFF.